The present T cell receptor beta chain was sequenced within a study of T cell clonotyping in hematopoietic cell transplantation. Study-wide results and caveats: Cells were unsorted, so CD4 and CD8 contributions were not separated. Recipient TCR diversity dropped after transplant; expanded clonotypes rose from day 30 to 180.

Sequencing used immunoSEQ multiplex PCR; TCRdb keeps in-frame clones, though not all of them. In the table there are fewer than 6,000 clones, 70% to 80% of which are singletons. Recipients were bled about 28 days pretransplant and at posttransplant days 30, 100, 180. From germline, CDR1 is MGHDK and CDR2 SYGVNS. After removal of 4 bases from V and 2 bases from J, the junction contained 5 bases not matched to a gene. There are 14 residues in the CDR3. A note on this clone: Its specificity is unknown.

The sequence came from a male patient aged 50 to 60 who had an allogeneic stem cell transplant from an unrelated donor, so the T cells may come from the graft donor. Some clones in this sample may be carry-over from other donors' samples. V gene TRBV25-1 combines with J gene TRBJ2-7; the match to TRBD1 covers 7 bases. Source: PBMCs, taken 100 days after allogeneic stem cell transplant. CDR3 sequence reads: CASSARDSPYEQYF. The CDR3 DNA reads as TGTGCCAGCAGTGCCCGGGACAGCCCCTACGAGCAGTACTTC.